This passage covers 25 T cell receptor beta chains from one sample sequenced in a study of blood T cell repertoires in COVID-19. Libraries were prepared by immunoSEQ multiplex PCR; TCRdb keeps only in-frame clonotypes and omits some of them. The data show approximately 190,000 clones, 70% to 90% seen once. Sequencing used peripheral blood. Receptors originate from a man aged 55 to 70 with active or convalescent COVID-19.

V and J are TRBV7-2 and TRBJ2-1, with D possibly matching TRBD1 (7 bases). Germline loops: CDR1 SGHTA, CDR2 FQGNSA. The CDR3 contains 18 residues. V lost 0 bases, J lost 4 bases, and 19 bases lay in between. CDR3 nucleotide sequence: TGTGCCAGCAGCTTAGCGATGTCGGCCAGGGGGGTATACAATGAGCAGTTCTTC. Translating it yields CASSLAMSARGVYNEQFF.

V is TRBV19 and J is TRBJ1-5; D call uncertain. Germline V gene sequence: CDR1 LNHDA, CDR2 SQIVND (reference sequence). V was clipped by 3 bases and J by 0 bases, with 15 bases between them. The CDR3 length is 17 residues. The CDR3 loop is CASSISGQLVSNQPQHF. The CDR3 bases are TGTGCCAGTAGTATCTCTGGGCAGTTAGTTAGCAATCAGCCCCAGCATTTT.

The V call is TRBV7-9, the J call TRBJ2-3, with D uncertain. The CDR3 is made up of 14 amino acids. The ends were cut back, 2 bases at V and 4 bases at J, with 10 bases in the middle. CDR1 SEHNR and CDR2 FQNEAQ come from the germline V gene (reference sequence). CDR3 sequence: CASSLWPAPDTQYF. The CDR3, as DNA: TGTGCCAGCAGCTTATGGCCCGCCCCAGATACGCAGTATTTT.

This sequence joins TRBV4-1 and TRBJ2-7; 13 bases fit TRBD2. Trimming cost V 4 bases and J 3 bases; bases outside gene matches: 9. The CDR3 is 17 amino acids. Germline CDR1 is MGHRA and CDR2 is YSYEKL. Here the CDR3 reads CASSRTTSGGPFYEQYF. Here the CDR3 DNA reads TGCGCCAGCAGCCGAACGACTAGCGGGGGGCCTTTCTACGAGCAGTACTTC.

This chain joins TRBV5-4 and TRBJ1-6; 11 bases map to TRBD1. This CDR3 spans 15 amino acids. CDR1 is SGHNT, CDR2 YYREEE, per germline (reference sequence). The V and J ends lost 5 bases and 7 bases, in that order; junction bases with no gene match: 5. The DNA for the CDR3 is TGTGCCAGCAGTCCGGACAGGGGGCGGAATTCACCCCTCCACTTT. Its translation: CASSPDRGRNSPLHF.

In this sample, this clone turned up a few times. The chain combines TRBV20-1 with TRBJ1-1; D is unclear. CDR1 and CDR2 (germline): DFQATT, SNEGSKA (reference sequence). The CDR3 runs to 11 residues. Deletions cut 2 bases from V and 3 bases from J, with 4 bases between. For the CDR3, the DNA is TGCAGTGCTAGACGGGACACTGAAGCTTTCTTT. Translated, it gives CSARRDTEAFF.

V is TRBV5-6 and J is TRBJ1-2; 8 bases line up with TRBD1. The germline V gene has CDR1 SGHDT and CDR2 YYEEEE. The CDR3 extends over 14 amino acids. V trimming: 5 bases; J trimming: 3 bases; junction bases outside the gene matches: 6. In nucleotides, the CDR3 is TGTGCCAGCAGACTACAGGGGGTCGACTATGGCTACACCTTC. This translates into CASRLQGVDYGYTF.

The chain has TRBV6-6 and TRBJ1-5; no firm D call. This CDR3 has 16 residues. Trimming took 8 bases from V and 3 from J, leaving 20 bases between them. Germline-derived CDR1 and CDR2 are MNHNY and SVGAGI (reference sequence). CDR3 sequence: CASGGKLTELNQPQHF. CDR3 DNA sequence: TGTGCCAGCGGCGGGAAGTTGACGGAACTCAATCAGCCCCAGCATTTT.

The count of this clone is one. The rearrangement uses TRBV7-2 and TRBJ1-2; D is unresolved. V was shortened by 5 bases and J by 0 bases, with 4 bases between the two germline ends. Germline CDR1 SGHTA, CDR2 FQGNSA. This CDR3 has 12 residues. For the CDR3, the DNA is TGTGCCAGCAGCCCTACTAACTATGGCTACACCTTC. Protein product: CASSPTNYGYTF.

The chain has TRBV6-1 and TRBJ1-2, with D possibly matching TRBD1 (6 bases). The ends were cut back, 1 base at V and 2 bases at J, with 11 bases in the middle. CDR1 is MNHNS and CDR2 is SASEGT in the germline V gene. This CDR3 contains 15 residues. Here the CDR3 reads CASSEVDRQNYGYTF. The DNA of the CDR3 is TGTGCCAGCAGTGAAGTAGACAGGCAGAACTATGGCTACACCTTC.

The table lists this clone with a few counts. This rearrangement joins TRBV7-2 to TRBJ2-3; D is perhaps TRBD2 (5 bases). There are 17 residues in the CDR3. V was cut by 3 bases and J by 1 base, with 17 bases left in between. Germline V gene lookup returns CDR1 SGHTA and CDR2 FQGNSA. CDR3 DNA: TGTGCCAGCAGCTTCGTAGGAGGAGCGACACGCACAGATACGCAGTATTTT. It yields the protein CASSFVGGATRTDTQYF.

The chain has TRBV4-1 and TRBJ1-2; the match to TRBD1 covers 8 bases. Germline CDR1 MGHRA, CDR2 YSYEKL. The V gene end was trimmed by 4 bases and the J gene end by 4 bases; junction bases not matched to a gene: 8. The CDR3 runs 15 residues. CDR3 sequence (DNA): TGCGCCAGCAGCCTTAATCAGGGGGCTCCCTATGGCTACACCTTC. This sequence encodes CASSLNQGAPYGYTF.

The chain uses TRBV3-1 (or the pseudogene TRBV3-2) and TRBJ2-6; D ambiguous. Per germline, CDR1 LGHDT and CDR2 YNNKEL (reference sequence). The germline V and J ends were trimmed by 1 base and 0 bases, with 7 bases remaining between them. The CDR3 runs 16 residues. CDR3 sequence (DNA): TGTGCCAGCAGCCAAGGTTCACTCTCTGGGGCCAACGTCCTGACTTTC. It translates to CASSQGSLSGANVLTF.

The chain employs TRBV4-1 and TRBJ1-5; D remains unclear. This CDR3 is 13 amino acids long. V was pared by 0 bases and J by 7 bases, with 7 bases between. Looked up from germline, CDR1 is MGHRA and CDR2 is YSYEKL. The CDR3 loop is CASSQEGRQPQHF. In nucleotides, the CDR3 is TGCGCCAGCAGCCAAGAGGGGAGACAGCCCCAGCATTTT.

V and J are TRBV3-1 (or the pseudogene TRBV3-2) and TRBJ2-5; TRBD2 matches 7 bases. Unmatched junction bases numbered 8, after V lost 1 base and J lost 0 bases. The V gene's germline CDR1 is LGHDT and CDR2 YNNKEL (reference sequence). This CDR3 region has 17 residues. The CDR3 loop is CASSQALRAGNQETQYF. For the CDR3, the DNA is TGTGCCAGCAGCCAAGCCCTTCGAGCGGGGAACCAAGAGACCCAGTACTTC.

The chain carries TRBV9 and TRBJ2-5, with D tentatively TRBD2 (7 bases). This CDR3 is built from 15 residues. CDR1 is SGDLS, CDR2 YYNGEE, per germline. The V and J ends lost 4 bases and 5 bases respectively, with 18 bases between them. The CDR3 nucleotides read TGTGCCAGCAGCCCCTGGGGGGGGGCGGTTGAGACCCAGTACTTC. This sequence encodes CASSPWGGAVETQYF. The full variable domain, with the rest looked up from reference TRBV9 and TRBJ2-5, is DSGVTQTPKHLITATGQRVTLRCSPRSGDLSVYWYQQSLDQGLQFLIQYYNGEERAKGNILERFSAQQFPDLHSELNLSSLELGDSALYFCASSPWGGAVETQYFGPGTRLLVL.

The rearrangement links TRBV29-1 to TRBJ1-4; D may be TRBD1 (5 bases). CDR1 is SQVTM and CDR2 is ANQGSEA in the germline V gene. This CDR3 has 13 amino acids. V dropped 3 bases and J dropped 5 bases, with 10 bases sitting between them. In nucleotides, the CDR3 is TGCAGCGTTGACTCCAGGGTAAATGAAAAACTGTTTTTT. Translating gives CSVDSRVNEKLFF.

The chain is built from TRBV5-1 and TRBJ2-7; the D gene is possibly TRBD1 (6 bases). CDR3 length equals 12 residues. Germline V gene data show CDR1 as SGHRS and CDR2 as YFSETQ. V lost 6 bases to trimming and J lost 6 bases, with 13 bases between them. DNA for the CDR3: TGCGCCAGCACCGAACCAGGGGCCGAGCAGTACTTC. Its translation: CASTEPGAEQYF. Complete variable domain (other parts from reference TRBV5-1 and TRBJ2-7): KAGVTQTPRYLIKTRGQQVTLSCSPISGHRSVSWYQQTPGQGLQFLFEYFSETQRNKGNFPGRFSGRQFSNSRSEMNVSTLELGDSALYLCASTEPGAEQYFGPGTRLTVT.

V and J are TRBV30 and TRBJ1-4; 7 bases are shared with TRBD1. The germline V gene has CDR1 GTSNPN and CDR2 SVGIG (reference sequence). The CDR3 has 17 amino acids. V gave up 4 bases and J gave up 4 bases; unmatched junction bases: 15. CDR3 sequence reads: CAWTGSTGFIGNEKLFF. In DNA form, the CDR3 reads TGTGCCTGGACGGGGTCGACAGGGTTCATTGGTAATGAAAAACTGTTTTTT. The full variable domain, its missing parts supplied by reference TRBV30 and TRBJ1-4, is SQTIHQWPATLVQPVGSPLSLECTVEGTSNPNLYWYRQAAGRGLQLLFYSVGIGQISSEVPQNLSASRPQDRQFILSSKKLLLSDSGFYLCAWTGSTGFIGNEKLFFGSGTQLSVL.

The V gene is TRBV19, the J gene TRBJ1-4; D is unclear. In germline, CDR1 is LNHDA, CDR2 SQIVND (reference sequence). The CDR3 consists of 17 residues. Trimming pared 7 bases from V and 0 bases from J, leaving 18 bases between. The CDR3 region is CASTPGRTAATNEKLFF. DNA for the CDR3: TGTGCCAGTACCCCTGGACGGACTGCTGCAACTAATGAAAAACTGTTTTTT.

The V and J genes are TRBV5-4 and TRBJ2-1; TRBD2 matches 7 bases. Trimming at V came to 1 base and at J to 1 base, leaving 14 bases not matched to a gene. Looked up from germline, CDR1 is SGHNT and CDR2 is YYREEE (reference sequence). This CDR3 spans 19 amino acids. In DNA form, the CDR3 reads TGTGCCAGCAGCTTGCCTCTTACTCGGGGGGTCTCGTCCTACAATGAGCAGTTCTTC. Protein product: CASSLPLTRGVSSYNEQFF. Drawing the rest from reference TRBV5-4 and TRBJ2-1, the complete variable domain is ETGVTQSPTHLIKTRGQQVTLRCSSQSGHNTVSWYQQALGQGPQFIFQYYREEENGRGNFPPRFSGLQFPNYSSELNVNALELDDSALYLCASSLPLTRGVSSYNEQFFGPGTRLTVL.

Written as DNA, the CDR3 is TGTGCCAGCAGCTCGATACAGGGGTCCGATCAGCCCCAGCATTTT. It yields the protein CASSSIQGSDQPQHF. V and J are TRBV7-2 and TRBJ1-5, with TRBD1 identical over 7 bases. In germline, CDR1 is SGHTA, CDR2 FQGNSA. V dropped 4 bases and J dropped 5; count of bases not matched to a gene: 8. The CDR3 runs 15 residues.

The V call is TRBV5-1, the J call TRBJ2-3; tentative D call: TRBD1 (6 bases). Per the germline V gene, CDR1 is SGHRS and CDR2 is YFSETQ. The CDR3 runs to 14 residues. Trimming pared 4 bases from V and 5 bases from J, leaving 14 bases between. Written as DNA, the CDR3 is TGCGCCAGCAGCATAGGACAGCAACAAGATACGCAGTATTTT. It codes for CASSIGQQQDTQYF.

The V gene is TRBV25-1, the J gene TRBJ2-7; unclear D gene. CDR3 length: 15 amino acids. V was shortened by 1 base and J by 0 bases, with 10 bases between the two germline ends. Germline assignment: CDR1 MGHDK and CDR2 SYGVNS. As DNA, the CDR3 is TGTGCCAGCAGTGAATGTTGCAGATTCTCCTACGAGCAGTACTTC. Amino acid sequence: CASSECCRFSYEQYF.

This clone was recorded a few times. The chain has TRBV5-1 and TRBJ2-7, with TRBD1 matching over 9 bases. Germline CDR1 reads SGHRS; CDR2 reads YFSETQ. The CDR3 loop spans 15 amino acids. The V and J ends lost 4 bases and 4 bases, in that order; junction bases with no gene match: 9. The CDR3 here is CASSLGDRDTYEQYF. The DNA of the CDR3 is TGCGCCAGCAGCCTGGGGGACAGGGACACATACGAGCAGTACTTC.